A selection of T cell receptor beta chains follows, all from one sample in a study of blood T cells in healthy people across ages. In TCRdb, the 5' RACE reads were re-called with MiXCR into one record per CDR3 protein. The table has about 770,000 distinct CDR3 sequences, more than 40% seen once. Sample: blood. These receptors were collected from a man aged 60-69 years in good health. Both conserved end residues are trimmed from each CDR3. D genes are given only for firm matches. The size field is filled for only some rows; it gives once, few, many or a size class.

V: TRBV7-2; D: NA; size: NA; CDR3: ASSLLRGASGNSPYNEQF
V: TRBV20-1; D: NA; size: NA; CDR3: SARDWSGAKNIQY
V: TRBV7-8; D: TRBD1; size: few; CDR3: ASSPSDRFPSGANVLT
V: TRBV18; D: NA; size: NA; CDR3: ASSPPGQRPGEQY
V: TRBV6-1; D: NA; size: NA; CDR3: ASNEANPRELPPQH
V: TRBV14; D: TRBD2; size: few; CDR3: ASSRRTSVGETQY
V: TRBV12-3/TRBV12-4; D: TRBD1; size: NA; CDR3: ASRGTGGSYGYT
V: TRBV20-1; D: NA; size: NA; CDR3: SAQPLGEQF
V: TRBV30; D: NA; size: NA; CDR3: ALERGYEQY
V: TRBV4-1; D: NA; size: NA; CDR3: ASSQDRGLGNTEAF
V: TRBV4-3; D: NA; size: few; CDR3: ASSQDHLRRKGGYT